This is a list of T cell receptor beta chains from one sample in a study of blood T cells in healthy people across ages. TCRdb re-called the 5' RACE reads through MiXCR, storing one row per CDR3 protein. The table includes more than 650,000 distinct CDR3 sequences, around 24% detected once. These data are also associated with another study on T cells of mothers and their children.

Sequencing was carried out using blood. Every receptor here comes from a boy between 10 and 17 years old in good health. CDR3s leave out the opening cysteine and the closing phenylalanine or tryptophan. Size is stated for part of the rows, as once, few or many counts, or as a class when the clone is expanded.

CDR3 | J | V | size
SANPVRGNIQY | TRBJ2-4 | TRBV20-1 | -
ASSFHSGGPEKLF | TRBJ1-4 | TRBV27 | few
TANRPGENIQY | TRBJ2-4 | TRBV20-1 | -
SARRDSTYNEQF | - | TRBV20-1 | -
SARGGGAASYNEQF | TRBJ2-1 | TRBV20-1 | once
SVSLQETQY | TRBJ2-5 | TRBV29-1 | -
ATSSGLAPTGELF | TRBJ2-2 | TRBV15 | few
SVETRGGSSYEQY | TRBJ2-7 | TRBV29-1 | -
ASSQGGGAWETQY | TRBJ2-5 | TRBV4-1 | few
SASPGRGDQPQH | TRBJ1-5 | TRBV20-1 | few
ASSKSVEWEDTEAF | TRBJ1-1 | TRBV19 | -
ASSPIQGVTGELF | TRBJ2-2 | TRBV2 | once
SAKISDTQY | TRBJ2-3 | TRBV20-1 | few
SAESGTGGRGYT | TRBJ1-2 | TRBV20-1 | few
ASNRVAAPRETQY | TRBJ2-5 | TRBV6-1 | once
ASSPPLTGGSSGYT | TRBJ1-2 | TRBV6-5 | -
ASSLGAGGIYEQY | TRBJ2-7 | TRBV5-4 | few
ASSSIPGTMTKSSYNEQF | TRBJ2-1 | TRBV27 | -
SVEGLADTQY | TRBJ2-3 | TRBV29-1 | -
ASSYSNGFNNEQF | TRBJ2-1 | TRBV6-5 | -
ASSPDPHEQY | TRBJ2-7 | TRBV18 | few
ASSLGHVLSSYNEQF | TRBJ2-1 | TRBV7-6 | -
ASSVSEETEAF | TRBJ1-1 | TRBV6-1 | -
ASSLRGRPRGDTQY | TRBJ2-3 | TRBV14 | few
TSSPPVGGVTGELF | TRBJ2-2 | TRBV7-8 | -
ASSPTSRTGELF | TRBJ2-2 | TRBV11-2 | -
ASSPGGAGGYT | TRBJ1-2 | TRBV2 | few
ASSTTGFRGVTNEQF | TRBJ2-1 | TRBV27 | -
ASSTRQGAYEQY | TRBJ2-7 | TRBV5-1 | few
ASSLIQGGNQPQH | TRBJ1-5 | TRBV7-2 | few
SASQGFAEKLF | TRBJ1-4 | TRBV20-1 | few
ASSPQSGSKNIQY | TRBJ2-4 | TRBV18 | -
SARDGVPSYEQY | TRBJ2-7 | TRBV20-1 | -
ASSSTGLWY | TRBJ2-5 | TRBV5-1 | -
ASSPPAGSMNTEAF | TRBJ1-1 | TRBV18 | -
ASSGGTGWIQY | TRBJ2-4 | TRBV25-1 | -
ASSPAPGRTEAF | TRBJ1-1 | TRBV12-3/TRBV12-4 | -
SVGQGGSSYEQY | TRBJ2-7 | TRBV29-1 | -
ASSSRQLANYGYT | TRBJ1-2 | TRBV27 | -